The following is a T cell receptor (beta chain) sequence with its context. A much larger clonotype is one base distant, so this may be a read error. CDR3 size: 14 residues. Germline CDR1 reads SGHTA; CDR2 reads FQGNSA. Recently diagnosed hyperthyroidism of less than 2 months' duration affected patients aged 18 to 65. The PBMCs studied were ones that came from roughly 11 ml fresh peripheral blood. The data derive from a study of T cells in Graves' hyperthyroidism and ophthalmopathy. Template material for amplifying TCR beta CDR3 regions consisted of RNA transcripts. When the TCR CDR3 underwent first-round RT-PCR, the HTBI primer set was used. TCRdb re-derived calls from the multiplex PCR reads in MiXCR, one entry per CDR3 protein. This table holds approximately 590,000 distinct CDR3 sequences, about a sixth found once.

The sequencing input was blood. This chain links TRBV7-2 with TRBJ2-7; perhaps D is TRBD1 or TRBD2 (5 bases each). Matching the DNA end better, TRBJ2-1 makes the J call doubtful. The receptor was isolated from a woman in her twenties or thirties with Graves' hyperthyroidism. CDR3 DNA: TGTGCCAGCACTTATACAGGAGGCTCCTACGAGCAGTTCTTC. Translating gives CASTYTGGSYEQFF.